A single sample is the source of the 10 T cell receptor beta chains below, sequenced in a study of spatial heterogeneity in lung cancer. TCRdb called the 5' RACE reads again in MiXCR, with one record for every CDR3 protein. The table records over 45,000 distinct CDR3 sequences, approximately 12% of them present only once. This sample's time point: blood at routine non-recurrence follow-up after resection. The sequenced sample was PBMCs, obtained at follow-up. These receptors were taken from a male donor with early-stage non-small cell lung cancer.

V gene TRBV3-1 combines with J gene TRBJ2-1; 7 nucleotides match TRBD1. This CDR3 contains 14 residues. The V gene's germline CDR1 is LGHDT and CDR2 YNNKEL (reference sequence). V was pared by 6 bases and J by 9 bases, with 11 bases of the junction left unmatched. The CDR3 DNA sequence: TGTGCCAGCAGGTTCAAGGGGACAGTCGGTGAGCAGTTCTTC. Translating gives CASRFKGTVGEQFF.

The sample holds many counts of this clonotype. J is TRBJ2-1 and V is TRBV2; no clear D gene. The CDR3 length is 13 residues. Germline-derived CDR1 and CDR2 are SNHLY and FYNNEI. V lost 8 bases to trimming and J lost 6 bases, with 14 bases between them. The CDR3 sequence: CASEMEVTNEQFF. The CDR3 nucleotides are TGTGCCAGCGAAATGGAAGTTACCAATGAGCAGTTCTTC.

The sample holds many counts of this clonotype. The DNA of the CDR3 is TGTGCCATCAGAGTATTTAGCCCGAGCTCCTACAATGAGCAGTTCTTC. Translation gives CAIRVFSPSSYNEQFF. The chain has TRBV10-3 and TRBJ2-1; D unresolved. The V end lost 6 bases, the J end lost 0 bases, and 15 bases lay between the germline ends. There are 16 residues in the CDR3. CDR1 is ENHRY, CDR2 SYGVKD, per germline.

In the case of this clonotype: With a much larger clone just one base away, this may be a read error. The chain combines TRBV30 with TRBJ2-2, with D perhaps matching TRBD1 (5 bases). This CDR3 spans 15 amino acids. Trimming stripped 6 bases from V and 0 bases from J, with 14 bases between. CDR1 and CDR2 (germline): GTSNPN, SVGIG (reference sequence). DNA for the CDR3: TGTGCCTGTACCCCAGGGTCCACGAACACCGGGGAGCTGTTTTTT. Protein: CACTPGSTNTGELFF.

The rearrangement links TRBV5-5 to TRBJ1-4, with D possibly matching TRBD1 (5 bases). The CDR3 covers 15 residues. With 4 bases removed from V and 5 bases from J, the gap between germline ends came to 15 bases. From germline, CDR1 is SGHKS and CDR2 YYEKEE (reference sequence). CDR3 bases: TGTGCCAGCAGCCCCAGGGCCGGGCTGAATGAAAAACTGTTTTTT. Translated: CASSPRAGLNEKLFF.

This clonotype was picked up a small number of times. The chain carries TRBV6-5 and TRBJ2-7, with D perhaps matching TRBD1 (6 bases). Deletions cut 5 bases from V and 9 bases from J, with 17 bases between. The CDR3 spans 13 residues. From germline, CDR1 is MNHEY and CDR2 SVGAGI. The chain's CDR3 is CASSPSDRTVQYF. The CDR3 bases are TGTGCCAGCAGTCCTTCTGACAGGACGGTGCAGTACTTC.

The table lists this clonotype with many counts. The chain carries TRBV18 and TRBJ1-1; TRBD1 aligns across 10 bases. The CDR3 sequence is 16 residues long. Germline trimming cut 4 bases from V and 3 bases from J; bases unmatched to any gene: 8. Germline CDR1 is KGHSH and CDR2 is LQKENI. The CDR3 nucleotides are TGTGCCAGCTCACGACGGGCGGACAGGGGGTACACTGAAGCTTTCTTT. It yields the protein CASSRRADRGYTEAFF.

This clonotype was observed many times. The chain has TRBV14 and TRBJ1-1, with TRBD1 matching over 8 bases. CDR1 and CDR2 (germline): SGHDN, FVKESK. V shed 5 bases, J shed 4 bases, and the junction held 3 bases outside the gene matches. CDR3 size: 13 residues. CDR3 amino acids: CASSRGQGTEAFF. As DNA, the CDR3 is TGTGCCAGCAGCAGAGGACAGGGCACTGAAGCTTTCTTT. Supplemented by reference TRBV14 and TRBJ1-1, the full variable domain reads EAGVTQFPSHSVIEKGQTVTLRCDPISGHDNLYWYRRVMGKEIKFLLHFVKESKQDESGMPNNRFLAERTGGTYSTLKVQPAELEDSGVYFCASSRGQGTEAFFGQGTRLTVV.

The V gene is TRBV6-2 or TRBV6-3, the J gene TRBJ2-5; TRBD2 agrees at 8 bases. Per the germline V gene, CDR1 is MNHEY and CDR2 is SVGEGT. V was pared by 7 bases and J by 2 bases, with 6 bases of the junction left unmatched. The CDR3 length is 14 residues. CDR3 DNA: TGTGCCAGCATGTTAGCGGGACTACAAGAGACCCAGTACTTC. This gives the protein CASMLAGLQETQYF.

The sample holds many counts of this clonotype. The chain couples TRBV12-3 or TRBV12-4 to TRBJ2-2, with no clear D. This CDR3 has 14 residues. With 7 bases removed from V and 6 bases from J, the gap between germline ends came to 15 bases. The CDR3 loop is CASNPQGGSGELFF. CDR3 coding DNA: TGTGCCAGCAACCCCCAAGGCGGTTCCGGGGAGCTGTTTTTT.